One sample yielded the 4 T cell receptor beta chains listed below, sequenced in a study of T cell changes during pregnancy in multiple sclerosis (dated by TCRdb to the late 2010s). Library preparation was by the immunoSEQ multiplex PCR assay. The table was pulled from immuneACCESS by TCRdb, which kept in-frame rearrangements only. Such tables lose some clones; where checked, under half of the loss comes from unresolved V genes, and the rest has no known cause. This sample gives around 26,000 clones in total; roughly nine tenths of them show up just once. Approximately 16% of the sample comes from the top ten. The sequencing here drew on CD8+ T cells from peripheral blood mononuclear cells, taken in the second trimester of pregnancy. Source of these receptors: a female donor with multiple sclerosis, enrolled in a pregnancy study.

The CDR3 is CASSLVGGGAEAFF. The DNA of the CDR3 is TGTGCCAGCAGTTTAGTGGGGGGAGGGGCTGAAGCTTTCTTT. This rearrangement joins TRBV28 to TRBJ1-1, with D possibly TRBD1 on 5 matching bases. The germline V gene encodes CDR1 MDHEN and CDR2 SYDVKM. The CDR3 has 14 residues. Deletions cut 2 bases from V and 6 bases from J, with 13 bases between.

The J gene is TRBJ2-1, the V gene TRBV27; 8 nucleotides line up with TRBD1. V lost 5 bases and J lost 5; bases outside the gene matches: 2. This CDR3 region has 13 residues. Germline CDR1 and CDR2: MNHEY and SMNVEV (reference sequence). The CDR3 loop is CASSAQGDNEQFF. CDR3 in DNA: TGTGCCAGCAGTGCACAGGGGGACAATGAGCAGTTCTTC.

This clone occurred many times. The chain couples TRBV19 to TRBJ2-5; 7 bases align to TRBD1. In germline, CDR1 is LNHDA, CDR2 SQIVND (reference sequence). The V gene end was trimmed by 8 bases and the J gene end by 1 base; junction bases not matched to a gene: 10. This CDR3 spans 15 amino acids. CDR3 amino acids: CASCGQAGPQETQYF. CDR3 DNA: TGTGCCAGTTGCGGACAGGCCGGGCCCCAAGAGACCCAGTACTTC.

J is TRBJ2-1 and V is TRBV27; no firm D call. The V end was cut by 3 bases, the J end by 6 bases, with 3 bases between. CDR1 is MNHEY, CDR2 SMNVEV, per germline (reference sequence). CDR3 size: 11 residues. The CDR3 sequence is CASSFINEQFF. The DNA of the CDR3 is TGTGCCAGCAGTTTTATCAATGAGCAGTTCTTC.